This T cell receptor beta chain was identified during a study of blood T cell repertoires in COVID-19. On the study more broadly: The United States, Italy and Spain provided the acute and convalescent COVID-19 samples. T cells, B-cell-depleted T cells, or PBMCs supplied cDNA or gDNA.

Seattle researchers signed up patients amid active infection and tracked them longitudinally. Libraries were prepared by immunoSEQ multiplex PCR; TCRdb keeps only in-frame clonotypes and omits some of them. Of around 46,000 clones in the sample, approximately 85% were seen once. Per germline, CDR1 MNHEY and CDR2 SMNVEV (reference sequence). CDR3 size: 17 residues. Trimming stripped 0 bases from V and 6 bases from J, with 20 bases between. J is TRBJ1-2 and V is TRBV27; D call uncertain. The specimen was peripheral blood. The origin of this receptor is an elderly woman with COVID-19, enrolled during active disease. In nucleotides, the CDR3 is TGTGCCAGCAGTTTATCATCTTTCCGACCACAAGACAATGGCTACACCTTC. Amino acids: CASSLSSFRPQDNGYTF.